Listed below are T cell receptor beta chains from one sample, sequenced in a study of T cell repertoires in cytomegalovirus infection. Which antigens these TCRs recognize remains unknown. A single record per CDR3 protein comes from TCRdb applying MiXCR to the reads. Found here are roughly 920,000 distinct CDR3 sequences, approximately 31% of them singletons; the top ten hold around an eighth. This specimen was cultured CD8+ T cells from PBMCs, taken from culture after CMV antigen stimulation. The receptors originated from a human donor in good health (CMV status not recorded). Some clones in this sample may be carry-over from other donors' samples. Each CDR3 is given with its conserved first and last residue. Fields, in order: CDR3 length, V gene, J gene, clone size, D gene, CDR3 protein, CDR3 DNA. A D gene is named only where the DNA matches it firmly. Size values are once, few and many counts, or a class for expanded clones, and some rows have none.

15,TRBV27,TRBJ2-5,NA,NA,CASSLRHGVQETQYF,TGTGCCAGCAGTTTACGACACGGGGTCCAAGAGACCCAGTACTTC
16,TRBV10-3,TRBJ2-3,NA,TRBD2,CAISDGLAGRTDTQYF,TGTGCCATCAGTGATGGCCTAGCGGGGCGCACAGATACGCAGTATTTT
14,TRBV29-1,TRBJ2-3,few,NA,CSVEGQPSTDTQYF,TGCAGCGTTGAAGGACAGCCCAGCACAGATACGCAGTATTTT
13,TRBV12-3/TRBV12-4,TRBJ2-7,NA,NA,CAIRGEGRNEQYF,TGTGCCATAAGGGGGGAGGGGCGTAACGAGCAGTACTTC
16,TRBV4-2,TRBJ2-2,once,TRBD2,CASSQGAGVNTGEVFF,TGTGCCAGCAGCCAAGGGGCGGGGGTGAACACCGGGGAGGTGTTTTTT
13,TRBV7-9,TRBJ1-2,few,NA,CASGLGVKGGYTF,TGTGCCAGCGGCCTGGGGGTTAAGGGTGGCTACACCTTC
14,TRBV12-3/TRBV12-4,TRBJ2-2,few,NA,CASTHPGENGELFF,TGTGCCAGCACCCACCCCGGGGAAAACGGGGAGCTGTTTTTT
16,TRBV12-3/TRBV12-4,TRBJ2-7,once,NA,CASSLGPLAANYEQYF,TGTGCCAGCAGTTTAGGTCCCTTAGCGGCGAACTACGAGCAGTACTTC
13,TRBV29-1,TRBJ1-2,few,TRBD1,CSDMDRENGGYTF,TGCAGCGATATGGACAGGGAGAATGGTGGCTACACCTTC
16,TRBV7-6,TRBJ2-2,many,NA,CASSPRGGENTGELFF,TGTGCCAGCAGCCCTAGGGGCGGGGAAAACACCGGGGAGCTGTTTTTT
15,TRBV18,TRBJ2-7,NA,NA,CASSPLEQNTYEQYF,TGTGCCAGCTCACCACTCGAACAGAACACCTACGAGCAGTACTTC
14,TRBV20-1,TRBJ2-2,few,TRBD2,CSAGLAGFTGELFF,TGCAGTGCTGGGCTAGCGGGGTTCACCGGGGAGCTGTTTTTT
15,TRBV27,TRBJ1-2,NA,TRBD1,CASSSGTGAFYGYTF,TGTGCCAGCAGTTCCGGGACAGGGGCCTTCTATGGCTACACCTTC
17,TRBV7-8,TRBJ1-1,many,NA,CASSFSSWIVANTEAFF,TGTGCCAGCAGCTTCTCCTCCTGGATCGTAGCGAACACTGAAGCTTTCTTT
16,TRBV7-2,TRBJ1-5,many,NA,CASSLRATGLNQPQHF,TGTGCCAGCAGCCTTCGGGCCACAGGCCTTAATCAGCCCCAGCATTTT
14,TRBV7-9,TRBJ1-1,NA,NA,CASSPVLGDTEAFF,TGTGCCAGCAGCCCTGTTTTAGGGGACACTGAAGCTTTCTTT
15,TRBV7-9,TRBJ1-5,NA,NA,CASSLAETGDQPQHF,TGTGCCAGCAGCTTAGCAGAAACTGGAGATCAGCCCCAGCATTTT
16,TRBV7-6,TRBJ2-1,NA,NA,CASSLKPASVNNEQFF,TGTGCCAGCAGCTTAAAGCCCGCTAGCGTCAACAATGAGCAGTTCTTC
14,TRBV6-2/TRBV6-3,TRBJ2-2,few,NA,CASSIDQNTGELFF,TGTGCCAGCAGTATCGACCAGAACACCGGGGAGCTGTTTTTT
16,TRBV24-1,TRBJ2-1,NA,TRBD1,CATSDLTGVAVDEQFF,TGTGCCACCAGTGACCTGACAGGGGTTGCGGTGGATGAGCAGTTCTTC
14,TRBV12-3/TRBV12-4,TRBJ1-1,NA,NA,CASSLGGVDTEAFF,TGTGCCAGCAGTTTAGGAGGGGTTGACACTGAAGCTTTCTTT
13,TRBV19,TRBJ1-1,few,NA,CASNWGGNTEAFF,TGTGCCAGTAATTGGGGAGGGAACACTGAAGCTTTCTTT
15,TRBV15,TRBJ2-3,NA,TRBD1,CATSSPDRSTDTQYF,TGTGCCACCAGCTCCCCGGACAGGAGCACAGATACGCAGTATTTT
13,TRBV6-2/TRBV6-3,TRBJ2-1,many,NA,CASSRNQYNEQFF,TGTGCCAGTAGTAGGAATCAATACAATGAGCAGTTCTTC